This T cell receptor (beta chain) stems from a study of identical twins. Study observations and caveats: Twin pairs' shared out-of-frame alpha sequences were enriched in low generation probability. Reduced insertions were recorded for abundant cord blood beta clonotypes, with no such pattern in memory repertoires.

The authors used template switching to add a universal primer site and gave cDNA unique molecular identifiers. TCRdb re-called the 5' RACE reads through MiXCR, storing one row per CDR3 protein. The data show 150,000 or so distinct CDR3 sequences, under 4.5% seen once. Healthy Caucasians provided all donations. Ten or more counts support this clonotype. Its antigen is not identified. The ends lost 2 bases at V and 4 bases at J; junction bases unmatched: 11. Germline CDR1 MGHRA, CDR2 YSYEKL. The CDR3 covers 17 residues. Sequenced: memory T cells sorted from blood. The chain joins TRBV4-1 to TRBJ1-5; 7 bases are shared with TRBD1. The sequence was collected from a man between 18 and 35 years old in good health. This CDR3 reads CASSQPYRQGRNQPQHF. The CDR3 nucleotides read TGCGCCAGCAGCCAACCTTATAGACAGGGCAGGAATCAGCCCCAGCATTTT.